These 2 T cell receptor beta chains were all obtained from the same sample, sequenced in a study of T-cell memory formation after mild COVID-19. Via MiXCR, TCRdb re-called the 5' RACE reads, giving one row per CDR3 protein. The table records about 350,000 distinct CDR3 sequences, roughly 15% of them present only once. The source material was PBMCs or a T cell subset sorted from them (not recorded which). These receptors were taken from a man younger than 35 who had mild COVID-19 (a few samples of this study predate the infection). Cell type and time point are not known.

The chain combines TRBV14 with TRBJ1-4, with 9 bases matching TRBD1. CDR1 and CDR2 (germline): SGHDN, FVKESK. V lost 3 bases to trimming and J lost 3 bases; unmatched junction nucleotides: 5. CDR3 length: 16 amino acids. The CDR3 reads CASSQYRGPANEKLFF. CDR3 DNA: TGTGCCAGCAGCCAGTACAGGGGGCCGGCTAATGAAAAACTGTTTTTT.

The chain links TRBV25-1 to TRBJ2-3, with D tentatively TRBD1 (5 bases). V was pared by 2 bases and J by 2 bases, with 11 bases between. Germline CDR1 reads MGHDK; CDR2 reads SYGVNS. The CDR3 extends over 15 amino acids. CDR3 in amino acids: CASSEHSGNTDTQYF. The CDR3 bases are TGTGCCAGCAGTGAACATTCAGGGAACACAGATACGCAGTATTTT.